These T cell receptor beta chains were read from a single sample in a study of identifying expanded T cells in peripheral blood. Assay: immunoSEQ multiplex PCR; the TCRdb copy retains only in-frame clones and omits some. Of under 150,000 clones in the sample, 86% were seen once. The sample consisted of blood. The source of these receptors is a person between 18 and 69 years old in good health. Both conserved end residues are part of each CDR3. The D gene is left open where the match is weak. A clone size is listed for some rows: how often the clone was seen (once, few, many), or a class if it is expanded.

TGTGCCTGGACTGTCAGGGGGCTCTCCTACGAGCAGTACTTC,CAWTVRGLSYEQYF,TRBJ2-7,.,TRBD1,TRBV30
TGTGCCAGCAGCTCCAATGCTCTAGGGGATACGCAGTATTTT,CASSSNALGDTQYF,TRBJ2-3,.,.,TRBV11-3
TGTGCCAGCAACCCCGCGGGGGGCACCGGGGAGCTGTTTTTT,CASNPAGGTGELFF,TRBJ2-2,.,TRBD2,TRBV6-6
TGCGCCAGCAGCTTGGATTGGACAGGGAACGAGCAGTACTTC,CASSLDWTGNEQYF,TRBJ2-7,few,TRBD1,TRBV5-1
TGTGCCAGCAGTGGGGGTTTCGGCTCCTATAATTCACCCCTCCACTTT,CASSGGFGSYNSPLHF,TRBJ1-6,few,.,TRBV25-1
TGTGCCACCGGTAGCGGTAACTCCTACGAGCAGTACTTC,CATGSGNSYEQYF,TRBJ2-7,.,.,TRBV10-3
TGTGCCAGCAGCTTTTACAGGGGCGTGGACACTGAAGCTTTCTTT,CASSFYRGVDTEAFF,TRBJ1-1,.,TRBD1,TRBV7-9
TGTGCCAGCAGCGTAGACGGGAACACTGAAGCTTTCTTT,CASSVDGNTEAFF,TRBJ1-1,.,.,TRBV9
TGTGCCAGCAGTTACCGGTGGGGCAGCACAGATACGCAGTATTTT,CASSYRWGSTDTQYF,TRBJ2-3,.,.,TRBV6-6
TGTGCCAGCAGTTTATCGAGAGGGGGGCAGTTCTTC,CASSLSRGGQFF,TRBJ2-1,.,.,TRBV27
TGTGCCAGCAGCCTGACTTCCTACGAGCAGTACTTC,CASSLTSYEQYF,TRBJ2-7,.,.,TRBV7-9
TGTGCCAGCAGAGAGACTAGCGGGAACACAGATACGCAGTATTTT,CASRETSGNTDTQYF,TRBJ2-3,.,TRBD2,TRBV2
TGCGCCAGCAGCCCCACGAAGGGTGGGTTGAAGGGAGAGACCCAGTACTTC,CASSPTKGGLKGETQYF,TRBJ2-5,once,.,TRBV4-1
TGTGCCAGCAGTTTCGACAGGGGAGGTGGCAATCAGCCCCAGCATTTT,CASSFDRGGGNQPQHF,TRBJ1-5,.,TRBD1,TRBV28
TGTGCCAGCAGTACACCCTCTGGAAACACCATATATTTT,CASSTPSGNTIYF,TRBJ1-3,.,.,TRBV6-5
TGCGCCAGCAGCTTCCGGACAGTTAACACCGGGGAGCTGTTTTTT,CASSFRTVNTGELFF,TRBJ2-2,.,.,TRBV5-1
TGTGCCAGCAGGGTGGACAGGGGAGGGAACACTGAAGCTTTCTTT,CASRVDRGGNTEAFF,TRBJ1-1,.,TRBD1,TRBV6-4
TGCGCCAGCAGCTTGGAGCGGAGGAACACAGATACGCAGTATTTT,CASSLERRNTDTQYF,TRBJ2-3,.,.,TRBV5-1
TGTGCCAGCAGCCAAAGAACCGGGGAGCTGTTTTTT,CASSQRTGELFF,TRBJ2-2,many,.,TRBV4-2
TGCGCCAGCAGCCCACCTGGAACGGGCGGACTTAACACTGAAGCTTTCTTT,CASSPPGTGGLNTEAFF,TRBJ1-1,once,.,TRBV5-1
TGCGCCAGCAGTGAGTCGATAATAAGGGTCCACGAGCAGTACTTC,CASSESIIRVHEQYF,TRBJ2-7,.,.,TRBV10-2
TGCGCCAGCAGTGAGAGGGTAGGGTTCGTGGTCTCCTACAATGAGCAGTTCTTC,CASSERVGFVVSYNEQFF,TRBJ2-1,.,.,TRBV10-1
TGTGCCAGCTCACCGGTAGCGAACACTGAAGCTTTCTTT,CASSPVANTEAFF,TRBJ1-1,.,.,TRBV18
TGTGCCATCAGTCCCCAGCGACTAGCGGTAAGCTCCTACGAGCAGTACTTC,CAISPQRLAVSSYEQYF,TRBJ2-7,.,TRBD2,TRBV10-3
TGTGCCAGCGAGGACTCGGAGGGATCCTACGAGCAGTACTTC,CASEDSEGSYEQYF,TRBJ2-7,.,.,TRBV7-3
TGTGCCAGCAGCCCCCCGGGAGGTGCCCCCTACGAGCAGTACTTC,CASSPPGGAPYEQYF,TRBJ2-7,.,TRBD2,TRBV11-2
TGTGCCAGCAGCTTGGGACCTCGGCTGACCGACTACGAGCAGTACTTC,CASSLGPRLTDYEQYF,TRBJ2-7,.,.,TRBV5-6
TGTGCCAGCAGCTTGGCCAGACTTTACGAGCAGTACTTC,CASSLARLYEQYF,TRBJ2-7,.,.,TRBV5-5
TGTGCCAGCAGCAACAAAATGGGACAGGGCACAGATACGCAGTATTTT,CASSNKMGQGTDTQYF,TRBJ2-3,.,TRBD1,TRBV4-2
TGCGCCAGCAGCCAAGATCCGACAAGCTATGGCTACACCTTC,CASSQDPTSYGYTF,TRBJ1-2,.,.,TRBV4-1
TGCGCCAGCAGCCACGTCTCCTCCGAGCAGTACTTC,CASSHVSSEQYF,TRBJ2-7,few,.,TRBV5-1
TGTGCCAGCAGCTTAGGGACTAGCGGGAGGGCCAGGGGGGAGACCCAGTACTTC,CASSLGTSGRARGETQYF,TRBJ2-5,.,TRBD2,TRBV7-2
TGTGCCAGCAGCGGGACTAGCGGGGGCTACAATGAGCAGTTCTTC,CASSGTSGGYNEQFF,TRBJ2-1,.,TRBD2,TRBV2
TGTGCCAGCAGCTTGTCGGGAGGGGCCGGGGAGCTGTTTTTT,CASSLSGGAGELFF,TRBJ2-2,.,TRBD2,TRBV7-7
TGTGCCACTCGTTTTGCGGGGGAGACCGGGGAGCTGTTTTTT,CATRFAGETGELFF,TRBJ2-2,.,TRBD2,TRBV10-3
TGTGCCACCAGCAGAGATCTAAACGTGGGCGGGGAGCTGTTTTTT,CATSRDLNVGGELFF,TRBJ2-2,.,.,TRBV15